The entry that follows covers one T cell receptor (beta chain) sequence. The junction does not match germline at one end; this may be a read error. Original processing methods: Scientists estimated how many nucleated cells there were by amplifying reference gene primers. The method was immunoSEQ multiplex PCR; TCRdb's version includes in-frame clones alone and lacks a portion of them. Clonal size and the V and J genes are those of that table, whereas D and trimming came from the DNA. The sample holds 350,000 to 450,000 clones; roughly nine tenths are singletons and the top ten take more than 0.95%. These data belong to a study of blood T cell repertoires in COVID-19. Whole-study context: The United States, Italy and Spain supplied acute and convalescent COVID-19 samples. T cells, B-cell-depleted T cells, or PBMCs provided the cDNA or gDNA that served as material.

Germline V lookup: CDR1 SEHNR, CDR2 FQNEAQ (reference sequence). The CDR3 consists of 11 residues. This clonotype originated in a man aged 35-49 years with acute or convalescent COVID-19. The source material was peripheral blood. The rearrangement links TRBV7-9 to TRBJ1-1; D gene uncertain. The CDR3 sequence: CASSLDFVGNF. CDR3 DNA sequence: TGTGCCAGCAGCCTTGACTTTGTCGGCAATTTT.